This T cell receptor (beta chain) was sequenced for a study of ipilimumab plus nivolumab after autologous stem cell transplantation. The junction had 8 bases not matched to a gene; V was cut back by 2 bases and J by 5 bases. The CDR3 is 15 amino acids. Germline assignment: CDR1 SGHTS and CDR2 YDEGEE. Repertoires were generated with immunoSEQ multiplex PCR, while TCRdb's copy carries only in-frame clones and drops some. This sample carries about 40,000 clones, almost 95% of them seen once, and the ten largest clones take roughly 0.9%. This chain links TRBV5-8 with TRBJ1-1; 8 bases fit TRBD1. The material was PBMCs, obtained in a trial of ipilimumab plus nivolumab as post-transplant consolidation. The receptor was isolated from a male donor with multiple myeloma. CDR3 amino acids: CASSLPGGAGTEAFF. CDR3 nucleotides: TGTGCCAGCAGCTTACCAGGGGGCGCCGGAACTGAAGCTTTCTTT.